These T cell receptor beta chains were read from a single sample in a study of T cells in Graves' hyperthyroidism and ophthalmopathy. In TCRdb, the multiplex PCR reads were re-called with MiXCR into one record per CDR3 protein. The profile shows around 350,000 distinct CDR3 sequences, roughly a sixth of them singletons. Sequenced material: blood. These receptors were taken from a woman aged 25 to 45 with Graves' hyperthyroidism that later progressed to Graves' ophthalmopathy. Both conserved end residues are trimmed from each CDR3.

cdr3_aa	v_call	j_call
AWEARGYEQY	TRBV30	TRBJ2-7
SAPRVGQGRRGNYGYT	TRBV29-1	TRBJ1-2
ASSFREVQETQY	TRBV12-3/TRBV12-4	TRBJ2-5
ASSLAGSYYGYT	TRBV19	TRBJ1-2
ASSQERRGAGQETQY	TRBV4-2	TRBJ2-5
ASTEGLTGQTYEQY	TRBV2	TRBJ2-7
ASSATSGDFTEAF	TRBV9	TRBJ1-1
ASMGGDTGANVLT	TRBV28	TRBJ2-6
ASSSSGTGGYEQY	TRBV27	TRBJ2-7
ASSSRTNTGELF	TRBV7-2	TRBJ2-2
ASSFLPRGQQY	TRBV11-3	TRBJ2-3
ASSYGAGGSEQF	TRBV12-3/TRBV12-4	TRBJ2-1
ASSWGQGAYEQY	TRBV7-6	TRBJ2-7
ASSNRDGYEQY	TRBV19	TRBJ2-7
SGLATNTGELF	TRBV29-1	TRBJ2-2
ASSFLAGGNEQY	TRBV28	TRBJ2-7